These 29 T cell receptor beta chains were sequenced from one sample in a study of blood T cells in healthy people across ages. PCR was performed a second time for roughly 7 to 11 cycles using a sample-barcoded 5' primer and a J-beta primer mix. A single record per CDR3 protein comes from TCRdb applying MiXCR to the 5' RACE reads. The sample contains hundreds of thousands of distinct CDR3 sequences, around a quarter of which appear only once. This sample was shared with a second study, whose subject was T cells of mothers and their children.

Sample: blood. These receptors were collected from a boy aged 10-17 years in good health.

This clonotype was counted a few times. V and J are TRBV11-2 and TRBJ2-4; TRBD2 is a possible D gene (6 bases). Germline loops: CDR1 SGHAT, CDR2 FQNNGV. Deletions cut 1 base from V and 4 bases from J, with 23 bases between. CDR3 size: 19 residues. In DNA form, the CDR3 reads TGTGCCAGCAGCTTAGTCGATTTGGGGGGTACTACTCTAAAAAACATTCAGTACTTC. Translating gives CASSLVDLGGTTLKNIQYF.

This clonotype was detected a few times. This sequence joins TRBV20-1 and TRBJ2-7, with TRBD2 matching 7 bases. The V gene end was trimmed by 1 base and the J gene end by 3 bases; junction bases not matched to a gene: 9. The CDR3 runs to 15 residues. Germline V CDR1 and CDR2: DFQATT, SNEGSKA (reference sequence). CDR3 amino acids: CSARATPSGGYEQYF. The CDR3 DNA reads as TGCAGTGCTAGAGCTACCCCTAGCGGAGGCTACGAGCAGTACTTC.

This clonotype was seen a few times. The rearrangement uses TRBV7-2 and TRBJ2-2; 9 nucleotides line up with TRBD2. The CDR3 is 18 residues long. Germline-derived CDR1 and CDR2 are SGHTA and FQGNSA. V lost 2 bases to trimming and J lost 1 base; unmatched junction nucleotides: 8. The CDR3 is CASSLRSSGARNTGELFF. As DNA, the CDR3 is TGTGCCAGCAGCTTAAGGTCTAGCGGGGCCCGGAACACCGGGGAGCTGTTTTTT. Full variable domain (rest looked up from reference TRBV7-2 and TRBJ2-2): GAGVSQSPSNKVTEKGKDVELRCDPISGHTALYWYRQSLGQGLEFLIYFQGNSAPDKSGLPSDRFSAERTGGSVSTLTIQRTQQEDSAVYLCASSLRSSGARNTGELFFGEGSRLTVL.

CDR3 coding DNA: TGCGCCAGCAGCCCCAACAGGGTGGGGAATGAAAAACTGTTTTTT. This sequence encodes CASSPNRVGNEKLFF. This chain joins TRBV4-1 and TRBJ1-4; D may be TRBD1 (6 bases). V dropped 4 bases and J dropped 5 bases, with 14 bases sitting between them. The CDR3 has 15 amino acids. Germline values: CDR1 MGHRA, CDR2 YSYEKL.

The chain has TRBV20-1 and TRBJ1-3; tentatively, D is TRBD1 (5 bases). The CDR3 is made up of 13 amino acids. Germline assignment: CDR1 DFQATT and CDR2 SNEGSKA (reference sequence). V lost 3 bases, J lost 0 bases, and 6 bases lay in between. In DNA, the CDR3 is TGCAGTGCTAGGGGGACCTCTGGAAACACCATATATTTT. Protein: CSARGTSGNTIYF.

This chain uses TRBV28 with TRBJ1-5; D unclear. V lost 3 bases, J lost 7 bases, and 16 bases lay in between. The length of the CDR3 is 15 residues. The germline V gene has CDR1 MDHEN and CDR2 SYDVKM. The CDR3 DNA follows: TGTGCCAGCAGTTTTTACCCCCATCGGGAGCAGCCCCAGCATTTT. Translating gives CASSFYPHREQPQHF.

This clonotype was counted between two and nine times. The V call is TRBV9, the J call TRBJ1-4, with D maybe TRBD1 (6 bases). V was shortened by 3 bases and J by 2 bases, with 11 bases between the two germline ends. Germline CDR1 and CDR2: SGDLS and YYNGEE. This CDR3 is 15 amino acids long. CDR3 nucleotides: TGTGCCAGCAGCGCCGGGGGGCAGACTAATGAAAAACTGTTTTTT. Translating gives CASSAGGQTNEKLFF.

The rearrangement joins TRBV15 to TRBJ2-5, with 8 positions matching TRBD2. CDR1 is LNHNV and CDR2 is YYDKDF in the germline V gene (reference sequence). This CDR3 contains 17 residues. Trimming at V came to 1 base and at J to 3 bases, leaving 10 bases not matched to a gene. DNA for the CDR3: TGTGCCACCAGCAGAGGAGAAAGTTTTAGCGGGGAAGAGACCCAGTACTTC. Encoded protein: CATSRGESFSGEETQYF.

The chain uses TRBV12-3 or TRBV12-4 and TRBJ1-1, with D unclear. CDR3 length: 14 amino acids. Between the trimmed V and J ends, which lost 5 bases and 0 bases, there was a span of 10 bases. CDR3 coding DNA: TGTGCCAGCAGTACGAGGACCCTGAACACTGAAGCTTTCTTT. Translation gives CASSTRTLNTEAFF.

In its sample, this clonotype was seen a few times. The CDR3 is CSATTGYNSPLHF. For the CDR3, the DNA is TGCAGTGCAACGACAGGCTATAATTCACCCCTCCACTTT. The chain combines TRBV20-1 with TRBJ1-6; D may be TRBD1 (6 bases). Germline V gene sequence: CDR1 DFQATT, CDR2 SNEGSKA (reference sequence). The CDR3 loop spans 13 amino acids. V lost 6 bases and J 3 bases, leaving 9 bases between the germline ends.

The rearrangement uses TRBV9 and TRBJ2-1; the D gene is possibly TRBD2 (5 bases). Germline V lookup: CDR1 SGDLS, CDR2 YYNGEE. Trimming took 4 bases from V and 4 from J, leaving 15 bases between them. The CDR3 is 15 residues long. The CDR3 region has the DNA TGTGCCAGCAGCCTACGGACGGACTCTTACAATGAGCAGTTCTTC. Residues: CASSLRTDSYNEQFF.

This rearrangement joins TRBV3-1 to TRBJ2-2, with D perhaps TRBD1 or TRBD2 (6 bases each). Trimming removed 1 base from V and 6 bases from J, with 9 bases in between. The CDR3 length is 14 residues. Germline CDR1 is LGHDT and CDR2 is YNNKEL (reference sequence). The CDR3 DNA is TGTGCCAGCAGCCAAGGGGGGGCTGCCGGGGAGCTGTTTTTT. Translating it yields CASSQGGAAGELFF. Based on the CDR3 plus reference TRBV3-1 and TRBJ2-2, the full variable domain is DTAVSQTPKYLVTQMGNDKSIKCEQNLGHDTMYWYKQDSKKFLKIMFSYNNKELIINETVPNRFSPKSPDKAHLNLHINSLELGDSAVYFCASSQGGAAGELFFGEGSRLTVL.

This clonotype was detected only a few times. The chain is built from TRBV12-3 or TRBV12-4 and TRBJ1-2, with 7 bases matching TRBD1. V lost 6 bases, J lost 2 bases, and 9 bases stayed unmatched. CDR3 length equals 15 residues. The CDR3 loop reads CASSVSGQPNYGYTF. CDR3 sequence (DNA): TGTGCCAGCAGCGTCTCGGGACAGCCAAACTATGGCTACACCTTC.

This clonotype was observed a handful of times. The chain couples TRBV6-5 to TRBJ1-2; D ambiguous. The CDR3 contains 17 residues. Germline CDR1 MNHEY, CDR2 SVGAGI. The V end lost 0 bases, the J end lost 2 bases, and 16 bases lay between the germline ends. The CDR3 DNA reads TGTGCCAGCAGTTACTCCTACTTCCTCGGCGAAAACTATGGCTACACCTTC. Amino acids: CASSYSYFLGENYGYTF.

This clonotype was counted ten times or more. The CDR3 is CASLLRLAEYNEQFF. DNA for the CDR3: TGTGCCAGCCTCCTTCGTTTAGCGGAGTACAATGAGCAGTTCTTC. This chain uses TRBV12-3 or TRBV12-4 with TRBJ2-1; the D gene is possibly TRBD2 (6 bases). V lost 8 bases and J lost 4, with 18 bases in between. The CDR3 has 15 amino acids.

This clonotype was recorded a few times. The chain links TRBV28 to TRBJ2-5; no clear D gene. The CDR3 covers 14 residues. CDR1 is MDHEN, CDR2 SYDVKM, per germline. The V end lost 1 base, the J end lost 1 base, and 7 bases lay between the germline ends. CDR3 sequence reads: CASSLSVTQETQYF. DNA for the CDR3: TGTGCCAGCAGTTTATCGGTAACCCAAGAGACCCAGTACTTC.

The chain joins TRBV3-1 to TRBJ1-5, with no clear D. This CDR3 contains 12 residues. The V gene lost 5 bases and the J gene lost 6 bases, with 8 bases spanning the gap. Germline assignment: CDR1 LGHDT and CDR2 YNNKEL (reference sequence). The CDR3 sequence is CASSNGVQPQHF. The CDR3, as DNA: TGTGCCAGCAGCAATGGGGTTCAGCCCCAGCATTTT.

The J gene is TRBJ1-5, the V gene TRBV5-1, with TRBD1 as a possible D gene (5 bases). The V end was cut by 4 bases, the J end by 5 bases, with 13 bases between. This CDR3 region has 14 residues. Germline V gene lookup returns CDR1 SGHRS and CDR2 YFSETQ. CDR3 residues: CASSIDSGDQPQHF. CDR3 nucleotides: TGCGCCAGCAGCATCGACAGTGGAGATCAGCCCCAGCATTTT.

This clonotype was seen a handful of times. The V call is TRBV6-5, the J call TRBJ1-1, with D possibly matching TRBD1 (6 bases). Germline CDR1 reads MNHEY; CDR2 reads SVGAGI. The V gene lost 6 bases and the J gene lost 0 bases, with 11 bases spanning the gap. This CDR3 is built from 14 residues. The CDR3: CASRPGGVNTEAFF. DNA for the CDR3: TGTGCCAGCAGACCGGGGGGCGTGAACACTGAAGCTTTCTTT.

For the CDR3, the DNA is TGTGCCAGCAGTTTATCTGACTATGGCTACACCTTC. It codes for CASSLSDYGYTF. The chain joins TRBV28 to TRBJ1-2, with no clear D. The CDR3 extends over 12 amino acids. CDR1 and CDR2 (germline): MDHEN, SYDVKM. Trimming pared 1 base from V and 3 bases from J, leaving 3 bases between.

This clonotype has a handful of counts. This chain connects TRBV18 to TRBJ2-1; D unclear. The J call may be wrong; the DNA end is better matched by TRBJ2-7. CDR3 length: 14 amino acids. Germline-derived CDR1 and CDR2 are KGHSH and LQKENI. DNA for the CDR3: TGTGCCAGCTCACCAGGAGAGATCCTCTACGAGCAGTACTTC. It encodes CASSPGEILYEQYF.

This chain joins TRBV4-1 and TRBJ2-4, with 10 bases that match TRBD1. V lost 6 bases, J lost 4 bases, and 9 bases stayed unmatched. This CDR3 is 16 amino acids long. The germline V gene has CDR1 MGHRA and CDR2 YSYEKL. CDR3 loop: CASSQTGQGRKNIQYF. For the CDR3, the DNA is TGCGCCAGCAGTCAAACGGGACAGGGGAGGAAAAACATTCAGTACTTC.

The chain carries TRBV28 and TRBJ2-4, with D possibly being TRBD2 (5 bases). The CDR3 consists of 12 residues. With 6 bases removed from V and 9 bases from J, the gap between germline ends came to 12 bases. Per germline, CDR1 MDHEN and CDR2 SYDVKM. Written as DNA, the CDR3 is TGTGCCAGCAGGTCACGGGGTAGCATTCAGTACTTC. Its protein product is CASRSRGSIQYF.

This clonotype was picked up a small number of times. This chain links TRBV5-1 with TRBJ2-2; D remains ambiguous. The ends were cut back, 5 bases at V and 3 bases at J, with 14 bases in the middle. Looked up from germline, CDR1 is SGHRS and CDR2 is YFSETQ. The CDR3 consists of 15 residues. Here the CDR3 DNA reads TGCGCCAGCAGGCACGGCGCGACCTACACCGGGGAGCTGTTTTTT. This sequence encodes CASRHGATYTGELFF.

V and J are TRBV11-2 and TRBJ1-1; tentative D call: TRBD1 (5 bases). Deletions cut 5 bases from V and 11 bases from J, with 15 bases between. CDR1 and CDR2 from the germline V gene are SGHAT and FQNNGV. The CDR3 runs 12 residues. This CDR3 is CASSVNRNQAFF. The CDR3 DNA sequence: TGTGCCAGCAGCGTAAACAGGAATCAGGCTTTCTTT.

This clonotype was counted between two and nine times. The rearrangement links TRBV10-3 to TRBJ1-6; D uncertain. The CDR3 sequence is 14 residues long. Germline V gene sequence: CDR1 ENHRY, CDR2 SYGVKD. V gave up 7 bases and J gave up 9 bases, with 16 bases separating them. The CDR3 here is CAITEGTAFSPLHF. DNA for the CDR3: TGTGCCATCACCGAGGGAACAGCCTTTTCACCCCTCCACTTT.

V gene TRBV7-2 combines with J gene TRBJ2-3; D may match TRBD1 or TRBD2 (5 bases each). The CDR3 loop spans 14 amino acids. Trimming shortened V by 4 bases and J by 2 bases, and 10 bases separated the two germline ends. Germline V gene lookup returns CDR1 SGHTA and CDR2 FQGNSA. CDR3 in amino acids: CASSSLGVTDTQYF. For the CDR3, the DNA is TGTGCCAGCAGCTCCCTGGGGGTCACAGATACGCAGTATTTT. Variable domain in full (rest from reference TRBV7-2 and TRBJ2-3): GAGVSQSPSNKVTEKGKDVELRCDPISGHTALYWYRQSLGQGLEFLIYFQGNSAPDKSGLPSDRFSAERTGGSVSTLTIQRTQQEDSAVYLCASSSLGVTDTQYFGPGTRLTVL.

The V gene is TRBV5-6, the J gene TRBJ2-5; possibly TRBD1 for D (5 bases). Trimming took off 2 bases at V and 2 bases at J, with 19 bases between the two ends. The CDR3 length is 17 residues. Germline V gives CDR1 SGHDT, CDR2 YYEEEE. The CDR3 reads CASSFLFHKGEQETQYF. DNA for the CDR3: TGTGCCAGCAGCTTTTTGTTTCATAAAGGGGAACAAGAGACCCAGTACTTC.

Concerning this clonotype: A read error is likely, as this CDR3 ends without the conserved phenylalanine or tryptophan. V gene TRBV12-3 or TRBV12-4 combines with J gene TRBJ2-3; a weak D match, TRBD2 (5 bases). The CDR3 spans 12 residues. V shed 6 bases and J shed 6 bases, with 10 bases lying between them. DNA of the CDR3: TGTGCCAGCAGCTATATAGCGGATACGCAGTATTCT. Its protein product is CASSYIADTQYS.